Each of the 9 T cell receptor beta chains below was sequenced from the same sample in a study of cytomegalovirus exposure and HLA in healthy donors. 60 Vbeta and 13 Jbeta primers were used in PCR. TCRdb's copy holds only in-frame clones and misses some; the assay was immunoSEQ multiplex PCR. The sample has around 150,000 clones; 68% are singletons. Material for sequencing was PBMCs. The receptor source for this set is a man aged 55-75 years in good health and CMV-seronegative.

This rearrangement joins TRBV2 to TRBJ1-3; D possibly corresponds to TRBD1 (6 bases). The CDR3 consists of 13 residues. V lost 4 bases to trimming and J lost 4 bases, with 8 bases between them. The germline CDR1 and CDR2 sequences are SNHLY and FYNNEI. This CDR3 reads CASSADRGNTIYF. CDR3 bases: TGTGCCAGCAGTGCCGACAGGGGAAACACCATATATTTT.

The rearrangement links TRBV7-6 to TRBJ2-6; D may be TRBD1 (5 bases). The CDR3 spans 16 residues. Germline lookup yields CDR1 SGHVS and CDR2 FNYEAQ. Trimming shortened V by 4 bases and J by 0 bases, and 10 bases separated the two germline ends. The CDR3 DNA sequence: TGTGCCAGCAGCTCTTATCAGGGCTCTGGGGCCAACGTCCTGACTTTC. This gives the protein CASSSYQGSGANVLTF.

V gene TRBV5-4 combines with J gene TRBJ1-1, with TRBD1 matching over 7 bases. The CDR3 spans 16 residues. The ends lost 0 bases at V and 0 bases at J; junction bases unmatched: 5. Germline CDR1 reads SGHNT; CDR2 reads YYREEE (reference sequence). CDR3 region: CASSLGQGRMNTEAFF. The CDR3 nucleotides read TGTGCCAGCAGCTTGGGACAGGGTAGGATGAACACTGAAGCTTTCTTT.

The chain carries TRBV28 and TRBJ2-7, with D unresolved. V lost 5 bases, J lost 6 bases, and 8 bases lay in between. Germline V gives CDR1 MDHEN, CDR2 SYDVKM. CDR3 length: 11 amino acids. The CDR3 protein is CASSTRFEQYF. The CDR3 DNA follows: TGTGCCAGCAGTACTCGTTTCGAGCAGTACTTC.

The chain combines TRBV5-1 with TRBJ1-1; D uncertain. V lost 2 bases, J lost 5 bases, and 13 bases lay in between. The CDR3 has 14 residues. The V gene's germline CDR1 is SGHRS and CDR2 YFSETQ. The CDR3 DNA follows: TGCGCCAGCAGCTTTGAGGTTGCGGGTACTGAAGCTTTCTTT. It encodes CASSFEVAGTEAFF.

For the CDR3, the DNA is TGTGCCAGCAGCTTAGATGGGGGAGGGGGTGGAAACACCATATATTTT. It codes for CASSLDGGGGGNTIYF. This chain connects TRBV7-2 to TRBJ1-3, with D perhaps TRBD1 (6 bases). Germline V lookup: CDR1 SGHTA, CDR2 FQGNSA. V lost 1 base to trimming and J lost 3 bases, with 13 bases between them. The CDR3 extends over 16 amino acids.

This clone was counted between two and nine times. Other DNA sequences in the sample encode the same CDR3. The genes are TRBV6-1 and TRBJ1-1, with a possible D match to TRBD1 (6 bases). This CDR3 spans 14 amino acids. Trimming stripped 4 bases from V and 1 base from J, with 10 bases between. CDR1 and CDR2 from the germline V gene are MNHNS and SASEGT. The CDR3 DNA reads as TGTGCCAGCAGTGGACAGACAGGGAACACTGAAGCTTTCTTT. It yields the protein CASSGQTGNTEAFF.

This clone appeared once. CDR3 sequence (DNA): TGTGCCAGCAGCGTAGAACTCCGATCCTCTAGCACAGATACGCAGTATTTT. It encodes CASSVELRSSSTDTQYF. The chain uses TRBV9 and TRBJ2-3; D remains ambiguous. The V end was cut by 0 bases, the J end by 0 bases, with 14 bases between. Germline V gives CDR1 SGDLS, CDR2 YYNGEE. The CDR3 totals 17 residues.

This chain joins TRBV28 and TRBJ1-1; possibly TRBD1 for D (6 bases). This CDR3 has 15 amino acids. Trimming left V 3 bases short and J 6 bases short, with 17 bases between. Germline V gives CDR1 MDHEN, CDR2 SYDVKM. In DNA form, the CDR3 reads TGTGCCAGCAGTTTTCGATATTCAGGGGACCCTGAAGCTTTCTTT. Its translation: CASSFRYSGDPEAFF. The whole variable domain, remainder taken from reference TRBV28 and TRBJ1-1, is DVKVTQSSRYLVKRTGEKVFLECVQDMDHENMFWYRQDPGLGLRLIYFSYDVKMKEKGDIPEGYSVSREKKERFSLILESASTNQTSMYLCASSFRYSGDPEAFFGQGTRLTVV.